This entry concerns a single TCR beta chain. The antigen is unknown. This sample is drawn from a study of cytomegalovirus exposure and HLA in healthy donors. The study's findings and limits: The authors assumed roughly uniform sequencing depth across donors for presence/absence analyses.

The CDR3 is 14 residues long. Trimming took 3 bases from V and 5 from J; bases not matched to a gene: 6. Germline values: CDR1 MGHDK, CDR2 SYGVNS. 60 Vbeta and 13 Jbeta primers were used in PCR. The repertoire was sequenced with immunoSEQ multiplex PCR; TCRdb's copy has only in-frame clones and lacks some. The sample lists around 200,000 clones, roughly 82% occurring once. Material: PBMCs. The rearrangement uses TRBV25-1 and TRBJ1-1, with TRBD1 matching 7 bases. The clonotype originates from a woman aged 45 to 65 in good health and CMV-seropositive. CDR3 residues: CASSDPQGRTEAFF. The DNA for the CDR3 is TGTGCCAGCAGTGATCCACAGGGGCGGACTGAAGCTTTCTTT.